This T cell receptor beta chain was captured by sequencing in a study of T cells after yellow fever vaccination. Background on the study: Fractions low in cell number were prepared with SMART-Seq v4 Ultra Low Input. Study results and caveats: One caveat is that FACS-sorted repertoires could contain abundant clonotypes contaminating from the bulk population. A faster peak, day 5 versus 15, was reached by the weaker secondary response.

It was through 5'RACE template switching that TCR cDNA was made, with a universal primer site and UMIs added. TCRdb called the 5' RACE reads again in MiXCR, with one record for every CDR3 protein. The repertoire holds 620,000 or so distinct CDR3 sequences, with approximately 13% as singletons. CDR1 LGHNA and CDR2 YSLEER come from the germline V gene. The CDR3 is made up of 14 amino acids. V was clipped by 3 bases and J by 4 bases; unmatched bases: 4. Regarding this clonotype: Its antigen is not identified.

The TCR originated in a man aged 30 to 45 who received the YFV17D yellow fever vaccine. The sample here was PBMCs, taken on the day of the yellow fever booster vaccination. This chain connects TRBV4-3 to TRBJ2-3, with 7 positions matching TRBD2. CDR3 nucleotide sequence: TGCGCCAGCAGCCAGGCGGGAGTCGCAGATACGCAGTATTTT. This codes for CASSQAGVADTQYF.